This passage covers 8 T cell receptor beta chains from one sample sequenced in a study of cytomegalovirus exposure and HLA in healthy donors. The PCR employed 60 Vbeta primers together with 13 Jbeta primers. Using immunoSEQ multiplex PCR, the repertoire was profiled, and TCRdb retains in-frame clones only, with some absent. The table lists about 55,000 clones, approximately 80% of them singletons, with approximately 2.4% in the top ten. Sequences were obtained from PBMCs. These receptors originate from a female donor in good health and CMV-seronegative.

The rearrangement uses TRBV7-9 and TRBJ2-5; D call uncertain. V gave up 3 bases and J gave up 5 bases, with 13 bases separating them. The CDR3 is made up of 14 amino acids. The V gene's germline CDR1 is SEHNR and CDR2 FQNEAQ (reference sequence). CDR3 residues: CASSFGVLRETQYF. The DNA of the CDR3 is TGTGCCAGCAGCTTCGGTGTCTTGAGGGAGACCCAGTACTTC.

The chain joins TRBV5-4 to TRBJ2-5; 8 bases map to TRBD1. Germline V lookup: CDR1 SGHNT, CDR2 YYREEE (reference sequence). V was clipped by 4 bases and J by 4 bases; unmatched bases: 6. This CDR3 spans 14 amino acids. This chain's CDR3 is CASSEGQELETQYF. The CDR3 coding sequence is TGTGCCAGCAGCGAGGGACAGGAATTAGAGACCCAGTACTTC.

The chain employs TRBV18 and TRBJ2-3; D is unresolved. Germline CDR1 reads KGHSH; CDR2 reads LQKENI. V lost 6 bases to trimming and J lost 0 bases, with 10 bases between them. This CDR3 is 14 amino acids long. Here the CDR3 DNA reads TGTGCCAGCTCCCCGCCCGGGAGCACAGATACGCAGTATTTT. It specifies CASSPPGSTDTQYF. The entire variable domain, with the rest obtained from reference TRBV18 and TRBJ2-3, is as follows: NAGVMQNPRHLVRRRGQEARLRCSPMKGHSHVYWYRQLPEEGLKFMVYLQKENIIDESGMPKERFSAEFPKEGPSILRIQQVVRGDSAAYFCASSPPGSTDTQYFGPGTRLTVL.

This chain uses TRBV18 with TRBJ2-1; 7 bases align to TRBD1. The J segment lost 2 bases and the V segment lost 4 bases, leaving 14 bases of the junction unmatched. In germline, CDR1 is KGHSH, CDR2 LQKENI. CDR3 length: 18 amino acids. For the CDR3, the DNA is TGTGCCAGCTCACGCTGGATAGGGGGCGTTTCTACCTACAATGAGCAGTTCTTC. Encoded protein: CASSRWIGGVSTYNEQFF.

The chain is built from TRBV11-2 and TRBJ1-1, with 8 bases aligning to TRBD1. From germline, CDR1 is SGHAT and CDR2 FQNNGV. The CDR3 length is 13 residues. V shed 5 bases and J 10 bases; nucleotides not matched to a gene: 9. The DNA for the CDR3 is TGTGCCAGCAGCCGGGACAGGTCTCTCGTAGCTTTCTTT. Amino acids: CASSRDRSLVAFF.

V usage is TRBV18 and J usage is TRBJ2-3, with D possibly TRBD1 on 7 matching bases. Looked up from germline, CDR1 is KGHSH and CDR2 is LQKENI. The CDR3 spans 13 residues. V was pared by 3 bases and J by 6 bases, with 10 bases between. CDR3 amino acids: CASSPAGGDTQYF. CDR3 DNA sequence: TGTGCCAGCTCACCGGCAGGGGGGGATACGCAGTATTTT.

The rearrangement uses TRBV4-2 and TRBJ1-5; TRBD1 matches at 9 bases. CDR3 size: 15 residues. The germline V gene has CDR1 LGHNA and CDR2 YNFKEQ. The J segment lost 7 bases and the V segment lost 1 base, leaving 5 bases of the junction unmatched. The chain's CDR3 is CASSQAEDRGQPQHF. In nucleotides, the CDR3 is TGTGCCAGCAGCCAAGCCGAGGACAGGGGCCAGCCCCAGCATTTT.

The V call is TRBV28, the J call TRBJ2-7; 8 bases fit TRBD2. V trimming: 6 bases; J trimming: 2 bases; junction bases outside the gene matches: 6. The germline V gene has CDR1 MDHEN and CDR2 SYDVKM. The CDR3 spans 14 residues. This CDR3 reads CASSRTSLTYEQYF. The DNA of the CDR3 is TGTGCCAGCAGCAGGACTAGCCTTACCTACGAGCAGTACTTC.